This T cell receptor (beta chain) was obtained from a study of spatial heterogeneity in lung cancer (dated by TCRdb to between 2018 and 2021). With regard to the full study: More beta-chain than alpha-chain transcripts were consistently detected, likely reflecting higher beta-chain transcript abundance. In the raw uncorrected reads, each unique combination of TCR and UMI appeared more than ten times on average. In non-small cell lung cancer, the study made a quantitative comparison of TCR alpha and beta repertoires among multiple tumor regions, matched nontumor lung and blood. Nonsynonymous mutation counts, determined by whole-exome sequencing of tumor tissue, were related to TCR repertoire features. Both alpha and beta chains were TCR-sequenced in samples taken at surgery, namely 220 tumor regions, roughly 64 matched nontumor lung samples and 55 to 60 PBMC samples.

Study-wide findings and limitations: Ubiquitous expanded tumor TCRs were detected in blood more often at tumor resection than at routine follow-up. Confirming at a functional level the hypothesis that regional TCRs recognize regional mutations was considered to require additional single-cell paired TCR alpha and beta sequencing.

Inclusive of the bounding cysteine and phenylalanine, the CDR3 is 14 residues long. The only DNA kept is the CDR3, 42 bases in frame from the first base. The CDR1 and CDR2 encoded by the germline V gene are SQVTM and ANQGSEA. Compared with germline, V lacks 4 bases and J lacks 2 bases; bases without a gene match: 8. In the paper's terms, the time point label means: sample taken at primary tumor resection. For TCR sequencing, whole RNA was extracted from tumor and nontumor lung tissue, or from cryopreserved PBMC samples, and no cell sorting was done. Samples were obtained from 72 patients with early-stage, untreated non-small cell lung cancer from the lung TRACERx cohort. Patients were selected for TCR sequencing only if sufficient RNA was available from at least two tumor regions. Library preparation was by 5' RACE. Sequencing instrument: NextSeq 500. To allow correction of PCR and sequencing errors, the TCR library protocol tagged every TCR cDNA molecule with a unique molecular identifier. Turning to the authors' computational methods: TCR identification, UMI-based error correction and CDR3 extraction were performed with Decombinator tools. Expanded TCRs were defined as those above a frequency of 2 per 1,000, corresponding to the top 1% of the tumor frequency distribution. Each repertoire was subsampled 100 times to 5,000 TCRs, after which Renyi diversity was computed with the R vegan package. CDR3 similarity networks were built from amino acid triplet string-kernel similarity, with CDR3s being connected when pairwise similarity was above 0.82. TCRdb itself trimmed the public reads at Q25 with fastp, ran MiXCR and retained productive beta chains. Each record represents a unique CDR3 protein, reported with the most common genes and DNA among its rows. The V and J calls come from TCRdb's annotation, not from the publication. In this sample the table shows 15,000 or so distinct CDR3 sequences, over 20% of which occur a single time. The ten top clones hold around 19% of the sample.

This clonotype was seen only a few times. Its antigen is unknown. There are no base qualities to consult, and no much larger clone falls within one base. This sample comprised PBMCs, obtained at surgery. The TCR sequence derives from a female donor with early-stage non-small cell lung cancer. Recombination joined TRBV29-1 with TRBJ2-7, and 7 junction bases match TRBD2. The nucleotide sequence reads TGCAGCGTTGGGGACTACCCGATAACCTACGAGCAGTACTTC. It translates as CSVGDYPITYEQYF.